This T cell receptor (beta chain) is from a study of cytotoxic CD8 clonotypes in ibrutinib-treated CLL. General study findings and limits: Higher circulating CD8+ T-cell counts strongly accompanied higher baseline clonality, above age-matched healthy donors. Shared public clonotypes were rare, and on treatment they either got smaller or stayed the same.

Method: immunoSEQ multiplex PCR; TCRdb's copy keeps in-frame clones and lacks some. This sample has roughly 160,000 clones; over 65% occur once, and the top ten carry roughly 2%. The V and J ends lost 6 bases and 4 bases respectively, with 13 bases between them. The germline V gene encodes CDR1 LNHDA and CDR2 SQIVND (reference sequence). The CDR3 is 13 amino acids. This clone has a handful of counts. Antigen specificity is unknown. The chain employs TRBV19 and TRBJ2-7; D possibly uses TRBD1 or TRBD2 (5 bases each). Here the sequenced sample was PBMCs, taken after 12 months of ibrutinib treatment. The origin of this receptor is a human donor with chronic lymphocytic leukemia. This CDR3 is CASRPRGGYEQYF. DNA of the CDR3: TGTGCCAGTAGACCCCGGGGCGGGTACGAGCAGTACTTC.